This T cell receptor beta chain was sequenced during a study of blood T cell repertoires in COVID-19. Method: immunoSEQ multiplex PCR; TCRdb's copy keeps in-frame clones and lacks some. The sample consists of over 100,000 clones, about 89% of them appearing once. This CDR3 is 12 amino acids long. The germline V gene encodes CDR1 SGHAT and CDR2 FQNNGV. Between the trimmed V and J ends, which lost 2 bases and 8 bases, there was a span of 9 bases. The chain has TRBV11-2 and TRBJ1-2, with D perhaps matching TRBD1 (6 bases). This TCR came from a woman aged 70-85 years with COVID-19, enrolled during active disease. The specimen was peripheral blood. The CDR3 bases are TGTGCCAGCAGCTTATCGGGGGGCGGCTACACCTTC. Its protein product is CASSLSGGGYTF. The variable domain in full, with the rest retrieved from reference TRBV11-2 and TRBJ1-2, is EAGVAQSPRYKIIEKRQSVAFWCNPISGHATLYWYQQILGQGPKLLIQFQNNGVVDDSQLPKDRFSAERLKGVDSTLKIQPAKLEDSAVYLCASSLSGGGYTFGSGTRLTVV.